This T cell receptor (beta chain) comes out of a study of OX40 agonist ivuxolimab in advanced cancers. Study results and caveats: Among T cells, CD8+ cells averaged more expanded clones than CD4+ cells. Certain nonresponding patients likewise had low normalized T-cell clonal expansion. Among the lowest peripheral clonal expansion occurred in 0.1-3.0 mg/kg partial responders.

Profiling relied on immunoSEQ multiplex PCR, and the TCRdb table lists in-frame clones only, not all of them. The sample holds 60,000 to 100,000 clones, roughly 90% seen once. The germline V gene encodes CDR1 SGHNT and CDR2 YENEEA. This CDR3 spans 14 amino acids. Trimming at V came to 10 bases and at J to 2 bases, leaving 7 bases not matched to a gene. With respect to this clone: What it binds is unknown.

The receptor was isolated from an adult with an advanced solid tumor such as melanoma, head and neck, liver or kidney cancer. The sequences come from CD4+ or CD8+ T cells sorted from blood, collected in a trial of the OX40 agonist ivuxolimab. The chain carries TRBV11-3 and TRBJ2-2, with 7 bases lining up with TRBD1. The CDR3 sequence is CAIDRDGNTGELFF. The CDR3 nucleotides read TGTGCCATAGACAGGGACGGTAACACCGGGGAGCTGTTTTTT.